One and the same sample provided the 22 T cell receptor beta chains below, sequenced in a study of blood T cell repertoires in COVID-19. Method: immunoSEQ multiplex PCR; TCRdb's copy keeps in-frame clones and lacks some. Of some 380,000 clones listed, around 90% are singletons. The sequencing input was PBMCs or T cells enriched from blood (not recorded which). The receptors shown here come from a woman in her forties with acute COVID-19.

This chain connects TRBV19 to TRBJ2-1; tentatively, D is TRBD1 (6 bases). CDR1 LNHDA and CDR2 SQIVND come from the germline V gene (reference sequence). Trimming took 7 bases from V and 6 from J, leaving 16 bases between them. The CDR3 loop spans 14 amino acids. This CDR3 reads CASNPSQGPNEQFF. DNA of the CDR3: TGTGCCAGTAACCCGTCGCAGGGGCCCAATGAGCAGTTCTTC.

The V gene is TRBV7-9, the J gene TRBJ1-1; no definite D call. Germline V gene lookup returns CDR1 SEHNR and CDR2 FQNEAQ (reference sequence). This CDR3 has 15 residues. The V end was cut by 5 bases, the J end by 1 base, with 14 bases between. This chain's CDR3 is CASSELDGANTEAFF. CDR3 in DNA: TGTGCCAGCAGCGAATTAGATGGAGCGAACACTGAAGCTTTCTTT.

This chain connects TRBV7-9 to TRBJ2-1; 9 bases are a match to TRBD2. V shed 4 bases, J shed 8 bases, and the junction held 12 bases outside the gene matches. CDR1 is SEHNR and CDR2 is FQNEAQ in the germline V gene (reference sequence). This CDR3 is built from 16 residues. In DNA form, the CDR3 reads TGTGCCAGCAGCTCCACTACGGCTAGCGGGGTAGATGAGCAGTTCTTC. Its protein product is CASSSTTASGVDEQFF.

This clone has a single count. The CDR3 region is CASTYSTGNEQYF. CDR3 sequence (DNA): TGTGCCAGCACCTACTCGACAGGGAACGAGCAGTACTTC. The rearrangement joins TRBV2 to TRBJ2-7, with 7 bases matching TRBD1. In germline, CDR1 is SNHLY, CDR2 FYNNEI. The CDR3 runs to 13 residues. Germline trimming cut 7 bases from V and 5 bases from J; bases unmatched to any gene: 8.

The chain links TRBV6-5 to TRBJ1-2, with D possibly TRBD1 on 5 matching bases. This CDR3 spans 15 amino acids. V was trimmed by 8 bases and J by 3 bases, leaving 19 bases between them. Germline V gene sequence: CDR1 MNHEY, CDR2 SVGAGI. CDR3 sequence: CASERAFTGDYGYTF. The CDR3 nucleotides are TGTGCCAGCGAAAGGGCCTTTACAGGAGACTATGGCTACACCTTC.

This clone was observed many times. The rearrangement uses TRBV5-4 and TRBJ1-2, with 9 nucleotides matching TRBD1. V dropped 3 bases and J dropped 3; count of bases not matched to a gene: 6. This CDR3 is built from 15 residues. The V gene's germline CDR1 is SGHNT and CDR2 YYREEE (reference sequence). The CDR3: CASSSQQGADYGYTF. In nucleotides, the CDR3 is TGTGCCAGCAGCTCTCAACAGGGGGCCGACTATGGCTACACCTTC. Drawing the rest from reference TRBV5-4 and TRBJ1-2, the complete variable domain is ETGVTQSPTHLIKTRGQQVTLRCSSQSGHNTVSWYQQALGQGPQFIFQYYREEENGRGNFPPRFSGLQFPNYSSELNVNALELDDSALYLCASSSQQGADYGYTFGSGTRLTVV.

This rearrangement joins TRBV5-1 to TRBJ2-3; TRBD1 aligns across 11 bases. Losses at the gene ends were 0 bases for V and 3 bases for J; bases not matched to a gene: 0. The CDR3 consists of 15 residues. CDR1 SGHRS and CDR2 YFSETQ come from the germline V gene. The CDR3, as DNA: TGCGCCAGCAGCTTGGGGGACAGGGGGACAGATACGCAGTATTTT. This codes for CASSLGDRGTDTQYF.

The V call is TRBV25-1, the J call TRBJ1-2; D is possibly TRBD1 (5 bases). V was shortened by 9 bases and J by 8 bases, with 16 bases between the two germline ends. This CDR3 has 12 amino acids. Germline V gene sequence: CDR1 MGHDK, CDR2 SYGVNS. The CDR3 loop reads CASSSGQGGYTF. The CDR3 coding sequence is TGTGCCAGTAGCTCTGGTCAGGGAGGCTACACCTTC.

CDR3: CASSPRLADEQYF. As DNA, the CDR3 is TGTGCCAGCAGCCCAAGACTAGCTGACGAGCAGTACTTC. V usage is TRBV5-4 and J usage is TRBJ2-7, with 7 bases matching TRBD2. Germline V gene lookup returns CDR1 SGHNT and CDR2 YYREEE (reference sequence). The CDR3 consists of 13 residues. The V gene end was trimmed by 4 bases and the J gene end by 5 bases; junction bases not matched to a gene: 6.

The chain carries TRBV5-1 and TRBJ1-6; D gene ambiguous. CDR1 SGHRS and CDR2 YFSETQ come from the germline V gene. V was cut by 0 bases and J by 0 bases, with 10 bases left in between. The CDR3 has 17 amino acids. CDR3 in amino acids: CASSLVEASSYNSPLHF. CDR3 sequence (DNA): TGCGCCAGCAGCTTGGTAGAAGCTAGCTCCTATAATTCACCCCTCCACTTT.

This chain uses TRBV6-5 with TRBJ2-7; the match to TRBD1 covers 10 bases. CDR1 is MNHEY, CDR2 SVGAGI, per germline. CDR3 length: 14 amino acids. V lost 7 bases and J lost 5; bases outside the gene matches: 8. CDR3 coding DNA: TGTGCCAGCATTAAGGGGACAGGGGCACACGAGCAGTACTTC. Protein sequence: CASIKGTGAHEQYF.

The chain joins TRBV11-2 to TRBJ1-1, with D perhaps matching TRBD1 (6 bases). There are 15 residues in the CDR3. Germline V lookup: CDR1 SGHAT, CDR2 FQNNGV. V lost 5 bases and J lost 0, with 13 bases in between. The CDR3 loop is CASSTYRELNTEAFF. CDR3 sequence (DNA): TGTGCCAGCAGCACTTACAGGGAGCTGAACACTGAAGCTTTCTTT.

The chain employs TRBV2 and TRBJ1-5; D is undetermined. The CDR3 is made up of 14 amino acids. Trimming cost V 2 bases and J 9 bases, with 14 bases left between them. Looked up from germline, CDR1 is SNHLY and CDR2 is FYNNEI. In DNA form, the CDR3 reads TGTGCCAGCAGTGAACTGTCTGAGAGTCGGCCCCAGCATTTT. It codes for CASSELSESRPQHF.

In nucleotides, the CDR3 is TGTGCCAGCAGCTCCGGGACAGCGAACACCGGGGAGCTGTTTTTT. It yields the protein CASSSGTANTGELFF. This chain connects TRBV11-3 to TRBJ2-2; TRBD1 agrees at 7 bases. CDR3 length: 15 residues. Germline CDR1 reads SGHNT; CDR2 reads YENEEA. V was clipped by 4 bases and J by 0 bases; unmatched bases: 2.

The chain carries TRBV6-1 and TRBJ1-5; D possibly corresponds to TRBD1 (6 bases). Trimming pared 2 bases from V and 0 bases from J, leaving 14 bases between. The germline V gene encodes CDR1 MNHNS and CDR2 SASEGT. CDR3 length: 17 residues. CDR3 amino acids: CASSERGLTPSNQPQHF. CDR3 nucleotides: TGTGCCAGCAGTGAAAGGGGGTTGACACCTAGCAATCAGCCCCAGCATTTT.

This chain joins TRBV19 and TRBJ1-2; unclear D gene. Trimming stripped 3 bases from V and 6 bases from J, with 14 bases between. The CDR3 is 14 residues long. Germline CDR1 is LNHDA and CDR2 is SQIVND (reference sequence). DNA of the CDR3: TGTGCCAGTAGTATTGAGTCAGGTCAGCATGGCTACACCTTC. It is translated as CASSIESGQHGYTF.

This clone is a singleton in its sample. The chain carries TRBV2 and TRBJ1-4; 7 bases are a match to TRBD1. The CDR3 extends over 13 amino acids. V lost 6 bases and J lost 7; bases outside the gene matches: 5. The germline V gene encodes CDR1 SNHLY and CDR2 FYNNEI. CDR3 loop: CASRATGAEKLFF. In nucleotides, the CDR3 is TGTGCCAGCAGGGCTACAGGGGCTGAAAAACTGTTTTTT. Drawing the rest from reference TRBV2 and TRBJ1-4, the complete variable domain is EPEVTQTPSHQVTQMGQEVILRCVPISNHLYFYWYRQILGQKVEFLVSFYNNEISEKSEIFDDQFSVERPDGSNFTLKIRSTKLEDSAMYFCASRATGAEKLFFGSGTQLSVL.

CDR3 in DNA: TGTGCCTGGAGCGAAATCATCGCAGGGGGCCCCTACGAGCAGTACTTC. Translated: CAWSEIIAGGPYEQYF. The V and J genes are TRBV30 and TRBJ2-7; 8 bases align to TRBD1. The V segment lost 3 bases and the J segment 2 bases; nucleotides outside the gene matches: 12. CDR3 size: 16 residues. Germline V CDR1 and CDR2: GTSNPN, SVGIG (reference sequence).

The rearrangement uses TRBV19 and TRBJ1-1; maybe TRBD1 (6 bases). This CDR3 spans 15 amino acids. Between the trimmed V and J ends, which lost 8 bases and 0 bases, there was a span of 16 bases. Germline V CDR1 and CDR2: LNHDA, SQIVND (reference sequence). The chain's CDR3 is CASWGSGQMNTEAFF. The CDR3 DNA reads TGTGCCAGTTGGGGCTCTGGACAGATGAACACTGAAGCTTTCTTT.

This clone was found once. The chain links TRBV6-5 to TRBJ1-2, with 7 bases that match TRBD1. The CDR3 has 14 residues. Unmatched junction bases numbered 3, after V lost 2 bases and J lost 3 bases. CDR1 and CDR2 (germline): MNHEY, SVGAGI. The CDR3 protein is CASSYHGQDYGYTF. For the CDR3, the DNA is TGTGCCAGCAGTTACCACGGACAGGACTATGGCTACACCTTC.

The chain combines TRBV3-1 (or the pseudogene TRBV3-2) with TRBJ1-2; 9 bases are shared with TRBD1. The CDR3 runs to 13 residues. Looked up from germline, CDR1 is LGHDT and CDR2 is YNNKEL (reference sequence). J gave up 8 bases and V 4 bases, and 5 bases lay outside the gene matches. The CDR3 DNA reads as TGTGCCAGCAGCCTGGGACAGGGAATCGGCTACACCTTC. It yields the protein CASSLGQGIGYTF.

This clone was found once. This sequence joins TRBV27 and TRBJ1-6; 7 bases match TRBD1. Germline values: CDR1 MNHEY, CDR2 SMNVEV (reference sequence). The V segment lost 5 bases and the J segment 9 bases; nucleotides outside the gene matches: 13. The CDR3 consists of 16 residues. DNA for the CDR3: TGTGCCAGCAGTCCTTCGAGGGGGCCCTTAGGTTCACCCCTCCACTTT. It yields the protein CASSPSRGPLGSPLHF.